This paragraph covers one T cell receptor beta chain sequence. Its antigen target is currently unknown. No qualities accompany the bases; no much larger clone lies one base away. Using the deep immunoSEQ assay, TCR CDR3 regions were amplified from genomic DNA by multiplex PCR. Extracted genomic DNA from each cell subset was spread evenly across all wells of several immunoSEQ 96-well plates, with each plate serving as a replicate. For sorted subsets, each replicate PCR was loaded with 200 ng genomic DNA, equivalent to 30,000 or so T cell genomes. Purified libraries were quantified with a Qubit 3.0 fluorometer, sized on a Bioanalyzer 2100, and re-quantified with the KAPA Library Quantification kit. Every immunoSEQ 96-well plate was sequenced on a separate single-read 150-cycle Illumina NextSeq 550 flow cell. In the authors' own workflow: Because the immunoSEQ output included only junctional sequences and no quality scores, the filtering could not be the same as the filtering used for full-length reads. Sequences were annotated with PyIR, a Python wrapper for IgBLAST v1.9, using IMGT germline references to assign V/J genes and CDR3. Reads were removed for weak V/J assignments (E-value above 1e-6), missing CDR3, stop codons, out-of-frame junctions, or ambiguous translated residues. A V3J clonotype was defined by an identical inferred V gene, J gene, and CDR3 amino acid sequence. Percentage overlap between repertoires was calculated by dividing the number of shared unique clonotypes by the size of the smaller repertoire. Repertoire richness was assessed with RTK rarefaction, the Chao1 estimator, and Recon v2.1 estimates of unobserved clonotypes. Generation probabilities were computed with OLGA for all TCRbeta clonotypes obtained by the gDNA method from four donors. TCRdb retrieved this table from immuneACCESS and kept in-frame rearrangements only. Not all clones are present; in checked studies, unresolved V genes account for under half, and no reason is known for the remainder. D and trimming were read from the DNA, whereas the V and J calls and clone size are those reported in that table. The sample table holds hundreds of thousands of clones, of which 95% to 96% were seen once. Jointly, the top ten make up around 0.097% of the sample.

CD8 naive samples consisted of CD45RO-negative cells that were positively selected for CCR7, yielding a CD45RA+CCR7+ population without TemRA cells. The donors were healthy, HIV-negative adults who had no recently reported acute infections or vaccinations. Every donor was a Caucasian adult living in Nashville, Tennessee, USA. Blood was obtained by leukapheresis, after which PBMCs were separated by Ficoll-Histopaque density gradient centrifugation and cryopreserved in liquid nitrogen vapor phase. Analytical flow cytometry was used to check the purity and quantity of every magnetically sorted T cell population. From each sorted fraction, genomic DNA was isolated and quantified by UV absorbance on a Nanodrop 2000c. This record comes from a study of shared clonotypes between healthy human individuals (dated by TCRdb to 2018 to 2020). With respect to the entire study: The cohort included a few men and two women between 18 and 49 years of age. For each donor, CD4 naive and CD4 memory were each given three plates, CD8 naive was given two plates, and CD8 memory was given one plate. The study deeply sequenced blood TCR repertoires of about five healthy adults to estimate repertoire size and the extent of clonotype sharing between individuals. To increase sequencing depth and limit assay-specific biases, different laboratories used diverse techniques to prepare libraries and sequence TCR repertoires. Each donor's leukapheresis produced roughly between roughly 0.9 and 8.9 billion PBMCs.

Study-wide conclusions, independent of this receptor: Sampling was restricted to blood, and TCR repertoires in tissue are likely to differ from TCR repertoires in blood. Pairwise subsampling led to the expectation that sequencing depth would affect the degree of clonotype sharing among donors. The small number of donors limited the genetic and exposure-history diversity represented. Larger estimated clonotype richness was generally found for naive subsets than for memory subsets. Higher generation probabilities were observed for clonotypes shared by all four sorted-subset donors than for non-shared clonotypes. Even with the large sequencing depth, rarefaction of the sorted-subset datasets indicated that sequencing was incomplete. Sharing across a few donors was observed for approximately 5% of naive CD4, less than 4% of naive CD8, 2% to 2.5% of memory CD4, and around 0.44% of memory CD8 clonotypes.

The receptor's source is a woman in her 30s in good health. What was sequenced was naive CD8+ T cells sorted from blood. The sample's cell subset or site label is to be understood as: CD45RA+CCR7+.

This receptor has the CDR3 CASSPYGYNEQFF. The base sequence is TGTGCCAGCAGCCCCTATGGTTACAATGAGCAGTTCTTC. The chain employs TRBV7-3 and TRBJ2-1; the D gene lacks a confident call. The germline V gene sets CDR1 to SGHTA and CDR2 to FQGTGA. The CDR3 goes from the cysteine to the phenylalanine over 13 residues. Only the CDR3 portion is preserved as DNA: 39 bases, with reading frame beginning at the first base. V is pared back by 5 bases and J by 4 bases, with 9 bases lying between the germline termini.